The rows below give T cell receptor beta chains drawn from one sample of a study of identical twins. TCRdb reprocessed the 5' RACE reads via MiXCR and lists one record per CDR3 protein. The table lists 700,000 or so distinct CDR3 sequences, 8.5% to 9% of them singletons, with 0.75% to 1% in the top ten. Another study also made use of these data, one on yellow fever vaccine responses in identical twins.

The sequencing input was PBMCs. All receptors derive from a woman aged 18-29 years in good health. Both conserved end residues are part of each CDR3. D genes are given only for firm matches. The size field is filled for only some rows; it gives once, few, many or a size class.

size	D	V	J	DNA	CDR3
few	-	TRBV5-6	TRBJ1-1	TGTGCCAGCAGCTTCGCGCCTGACACTGAAGCTTTCTTT	CASSFAPDTEAFF
few	TRBD1	TRBV7-6	TRBJ2-5	TGTGCCAGCAGCTTCCTGGGACAGGGGGCCGGGGAGACCCAGTACTTC	CASSFLGQGAGETQYF
few	-	TRBV12-5	TRBJ2-1	TGTGCTAGTGGAAACTCCGGGACACCCTACAATGAGCAGTTCTTC	CASGNSGTPYNEQFF
few	TRBD2	TRBV7-3	TRBJ2-2	TGTGCCAGCAGCTCCAACCCCAGACTAGCGGGGGTCACCGGGGAGCTGTTTTTT	CASSSNPRLAGVTGELFF
-	-	TRBV5-1	TRBJ2-1	TGCGCCAGTTATCCGGGACTTCTAAACAATGAGCAGTTCTTC	CASYPGLLNNEQFF
-	TRBD2	TRBV9	TRBJ2-3	TGTGCCAGCAGCGTAGTTGGCGGGGGGGCGACAGATACGCAGTATTTT	CASSVVGGGATDTQYF
-	TRBD1	TRBV20-1	TRBJ2-5	TGCAGTGCCCTCACAGGGGGCAGAAAGACCCAGTACTTC	CSALTGGRKTQYF
few	-	TRBV7-9	TRBJ1-6	TGTGCCAGCAGCTTACTCGACTCATCACCCCTCCACTTT	CASSLLDSSPLHF
-	-	TRBV20-1	TRBJ2-6	TGCAGTGCCAACACCCTAAGACAGTCTGGGGCCAACGTCCTGACTTTC	CSANTLRQSGANVLTF
-	TRBD1	TRBV6-5	TRBJ1-4	TGTGCCAGCAGTTACATGACAGGGGGCGGAAGAAAACTGTTTTTT	CASSYMTGGGRKLFF
few	-	TRBV24-1	TRBJ2-6	TGTGCCACCAGTGATTTCTTGAGCTCTGGGGCCAACGTCCTGACTTTC	CATSDFLSSGANVLTF
many	-	TRBV27	TRBJ2-1	TGTGCCAGCAGTCCCCATAGAGATGAGCAGTTCTTC	CASSPHRDEQFF
few	-	TRBV14	TRBJ2-1	TGTGCCAGCAGCTCCGCGGGGGCTTTCTACAATGAGCAGTTCTTC	CASSSAGAFYNEQFF
-	-	TRBV6-1	TRBJ2-6	TGTGCCAGCAAAATCGACAGGAACTCTGGGGCCAACGTCCTGACTTTC	CASKIDRNSGANVLTF
-	TRBD1	TRBV6-1	TRBJ2-7	TGTGCCAGCAGTGACGACAGGGGGCCTACCTACGAGCAGTACTTC	CASSDDRGPTYEQYF
many	TRBD2	TRBV29-1	TRBJ2-1	TGCAGCGTTGAAGGATTAGGGACTAGCGGGAACAATGAGCAGTTCTTC	CSVEGLGTSGNNEQFF
few	-	TRBV3-1	TRBJ2-1	TGTGCCAGCAGCCAAGAAGGCGCGACAGAGTACAATGAGCAGTTCTTC	CASSQEGATEYNEQFF
many	TRBD2	TRBV15	TRBJ2-2	TGTGCCACCAGCAGAGTGGGTCTAGCGGTTACCGGGGAGCTGTTTTTT	CATSRVGLAVTGELFF
-	TRBD1	TRBV5-1	TRBJ2-5	TGCGCCAGCAGCGTGGACAGGGGAGAGACCCAGTACTTC	CASSVDRGETQYF
few	-	TRBV4-3	TRBJ1-2	TGCGCCAGCAGCCAAGCCGCAGCAGTCCCGGGTGGCTACACCTTC	CASSQAAAVPGGYTF
-	-	TRBV29-1	TRBJ2-1	TGCAGCGTTGAGAGGACTAGGGACACTGAGCAGTTCTTC	CSVERTRDTEQFF
-	TRBD2	TRBV10-3	TRBJ2-3	TGTGCCATCAGTGAGGGGGTTGGCGGCGGGAGCCCAGATACGCAGTATTTT	CAISEGVGGGSPDTQYF
few	-	TRBV7-2	TRBJ1-2	TGTGCCAGCAGCTTAGATTGGAGGTCTCATGGCTACACCTTC	CASSLDWRSHGYTF
few	TRBD2	TRBV12-3/TRBV12-4	TRBJ2-3	TGTGCCAGCAGTTCCACTAGCGGGGGGGCAGGAGATACGCAGTATTTT	CASSSTSGGAGDTQYF
few	-	TRBV29-1	TRBJ2-2	TGCAGCGTTGTAGGCCGGCCAAACACCGGGGAGCTGTTTTTT	CSVVGRPNTGELFF
-	TRBD1	TRBV30	TRBJ2-1	TGTGCCTGGACCCAAGAACAGGGGAACTACAATGAGCAGTTCTTC	CAWTQEQGNYNEQFF
few	-	TRBV21-1	TRBJ1-1	TGTGCCAGCAGCGCTCCGGGGGACACTGAAGCTTTCTTT	CASSAPGDTEAFF
few	-	TRBV5-1	TRBJ2-7	TGCGCCAGCAGCCCGGGACCCAACTACGAGCAGTACTTC	CASSPGPNYEQYF
few	-	TRBV30	TRBJ2-4	TGTGCCTGGAGTCGACAAGGAACCTCCAAAAACATTCAGTACTTC	CAWSRQGTSKNIQYF